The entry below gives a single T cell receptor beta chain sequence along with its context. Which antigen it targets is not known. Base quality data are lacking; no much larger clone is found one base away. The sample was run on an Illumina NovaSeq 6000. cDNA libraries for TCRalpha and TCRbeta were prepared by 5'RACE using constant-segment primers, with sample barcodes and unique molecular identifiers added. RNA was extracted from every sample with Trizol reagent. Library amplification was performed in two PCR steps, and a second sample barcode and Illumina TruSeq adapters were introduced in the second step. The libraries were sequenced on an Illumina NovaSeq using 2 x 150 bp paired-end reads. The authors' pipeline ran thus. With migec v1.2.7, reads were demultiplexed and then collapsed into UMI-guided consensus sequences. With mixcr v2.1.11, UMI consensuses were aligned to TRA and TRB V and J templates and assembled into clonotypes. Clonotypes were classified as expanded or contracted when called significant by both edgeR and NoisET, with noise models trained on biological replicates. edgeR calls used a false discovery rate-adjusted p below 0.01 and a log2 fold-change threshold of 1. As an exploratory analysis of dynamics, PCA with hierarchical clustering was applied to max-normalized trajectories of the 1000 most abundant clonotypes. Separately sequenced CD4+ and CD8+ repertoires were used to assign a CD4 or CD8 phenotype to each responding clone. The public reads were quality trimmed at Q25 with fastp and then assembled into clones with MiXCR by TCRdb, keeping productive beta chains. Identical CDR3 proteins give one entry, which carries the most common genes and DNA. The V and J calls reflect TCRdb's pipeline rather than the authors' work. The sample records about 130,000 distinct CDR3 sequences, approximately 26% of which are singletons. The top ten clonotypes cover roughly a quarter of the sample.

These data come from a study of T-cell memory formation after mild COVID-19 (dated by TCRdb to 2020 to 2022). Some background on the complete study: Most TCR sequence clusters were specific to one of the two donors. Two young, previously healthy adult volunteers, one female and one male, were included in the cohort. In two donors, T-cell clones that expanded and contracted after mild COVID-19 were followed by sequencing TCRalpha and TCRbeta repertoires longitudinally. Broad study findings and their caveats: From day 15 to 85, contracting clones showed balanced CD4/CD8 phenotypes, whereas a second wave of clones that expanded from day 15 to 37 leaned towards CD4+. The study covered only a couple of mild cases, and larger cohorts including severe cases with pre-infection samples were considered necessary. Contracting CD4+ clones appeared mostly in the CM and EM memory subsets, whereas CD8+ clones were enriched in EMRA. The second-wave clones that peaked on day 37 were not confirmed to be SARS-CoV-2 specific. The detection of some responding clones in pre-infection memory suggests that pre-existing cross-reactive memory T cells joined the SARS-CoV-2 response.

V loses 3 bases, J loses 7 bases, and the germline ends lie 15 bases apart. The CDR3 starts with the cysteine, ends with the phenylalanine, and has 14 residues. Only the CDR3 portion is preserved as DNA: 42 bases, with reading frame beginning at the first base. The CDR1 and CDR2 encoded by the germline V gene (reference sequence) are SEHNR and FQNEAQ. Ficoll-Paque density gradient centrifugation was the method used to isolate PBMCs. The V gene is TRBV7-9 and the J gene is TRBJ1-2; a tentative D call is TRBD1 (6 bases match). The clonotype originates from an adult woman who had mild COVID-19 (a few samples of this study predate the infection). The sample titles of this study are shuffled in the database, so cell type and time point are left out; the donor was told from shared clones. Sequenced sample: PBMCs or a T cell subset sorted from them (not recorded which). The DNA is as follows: TGTGCCAGCAGCTTGGTCCTGTCAGGGGCTGGCTACACCTTC. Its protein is CASSLVLSGAGYTF.